The 16 T cell receptor beta chains listed next were all sequenced from one sample in a study of Graves' ophthalmopathy and Graves' hyperthyroidism. TCR beta CDR3 regions were amplified from RNA transcripts. Investigators did first-round RT-PCR with HTBI primers, then second-round multiplex PCR. TCRdb recomputed calls from the multiplex PCR reads with MiXCR, one row per CDR3 protein. The data show about 380,000 distinct CDR3 sequences, 15% seen once. Specimen: peripheral blood. The receptors here all came from a woman aged 18 to 35 with stable Graves' hyperthyroidism.

This clonotype was counted at least ten times. The chain carries TRBV10-2 and TRBJ1-1; TRBD1 might be the D (6 bases). The germline V and J ends were trimmed by 4 bases and 5 bases, with 11 bases remaining between them. Germline V lookup: CDR1 WSHSY, CDR2 SAAADI. CDR3 length: 13 residues. CDR3 nucleotides: TGCGCCAGCAGTGCAGGGGACCATACTGAAGCTTTCTTT. Translation gives CASSAGDHTEAFF.

This clonotype was counted ten times or more. The chain uses TRBV7-9 and TRBJ2-7, with TRBD1 matching 9 bases. Germline V lookup: CDR1 SEHNR, CDR2 FQNEAQ (reference sequence). V gave up 5 bases and J gave up 4 bases; unmatched junction bases: 6. This CDR3 has 14 amino acids. The CDR3 DNA reads TGTGCCAGCAGCACGGACAGGGGCCCATACGAGCAGTACTTC. This codes for CASSTDRGPYEQYF.

This clonotype appeared a few times. The rearrangement uses TRBV5-1 and TRBJ2-5, with D possibly matching TRBD1 (6 bases). Germline CDR1 and CDR2: SGHRS and YFSETQ. This CDR3 has 14 amino acids. V lost 5 bases and J lost 1, with 12 bases in between. The CDR3 DNA sequence: TGCGCCAGCAGGCACGACAGGCCCCAAGAGACCCAGTACTTC. This translates into CASRHDRPQETQYF. Full variable domain (rest looked up from reference TRBV5-1 and TRBJ2-5): KAGVTQTPRYLIKTRGQQVTLSCSPISGHRSVSWYQQTPGQGLQFLFEYFSETQRNKGNFPGRFSGRQFSNSRSEMNVSTLELGDSALYLCASRHDRPQETQYFGPGTRLLVL.

This clonotype was recorded many times. The chain joins TRBV4-1 to TRBJ2-7; TRBD2 matches at 14 bases. The CDR3 is made up of 15 amino acids. Germline CDR1 reads MGHRA; CDR2 reads YSYEKL. V shed 4 bases, J shed 3 bases, and the junction held 2 bases outside the gene matches. This CDR3 reads CASSPGLAGVYEQYF. In nucleotides, the CDR3 is TGCGCCAGCAGCCCGGGACTAGCGGGGGTCTACGAGCAGTACTTC.

This clonotype was seen many times. The J gene is TRBJ2-7, the V gene TRBV20-1; 10 bases match TRBD2. V lost 5 bases and J lost 2; bases outside the gene matches: 3. Germline V gene sequence: CDR1 DFQATT, CDR2 SNEGSKA (reference sequence). This CDR3 spans 13 amino acids. The CDR3 here is CSAVTSGTYEQYF. The CDR3 nucleotides are TGCAGTGCTGTAACTAGCGGGACCTACGAGCAGTACTTC.

Many counts were recorded for this clonotype. The chain employs TRBV12-3 or TRBV12-4 and TRBJ1-2; D gene uncertain. Trimming cost V 5 bases and J 5 bases, with 9 bases left between them. There are 12 residues in the CDR3. The CDR3 region has the DNA TGTGCCAGCAGTCCGACTCAGTATGGCTACACCTTC. Its translation is CASSPTQYGYTF.

The table lists this clonotype with many counts. J is TRBJ1-1 and V is TRBV24-1, with unresolved D. Germline CDR1 reads KGHDR; CDR2 reads SFDVKD. V lost 4 bases and J lost 6, with 14 bases in between. The CDR3 totals 14 residues. The CDR3, as DNA: TGTGCCACCAGTGACCGTTGGTTAATCCCTGAAGCTTTCTTT. Residues: CATSDRWLIPEAFF.

This clonotype turned up a few times. The chain combines TRBV20-1 with TRBJ2-6, with D maybe TRBD2 (6 bases). The CDR3 is 18 residues long. Trimming pared 0 bases from V and 0 bases from J, leaving 15 bases between. CDR1 is DFQATT and CDR2 is SNEGSKA in the germline V gene (reference sequence). In DNA form, the CDR3 reads TGCAGTGCTAGAGACCCGGTCGGGGGTAGCTCTGGGGCCAACGTCCTGACTTTC. This sequence encodes CSARDPVGGSSGANVLTF.

This clonotype showed up many times. The chain employs TRBV7-2 and TRBJ1-2; possible D gene TRBD1, 5 bases. V lost 9 bases and J lost 8, with 13 bases in between. The length of the CDR3 is 11 residues. Germline lookup yields CDR1 SGHTA and CDR2 FQGNSA. The DNA of the CDR3 is TGTGCCAGGCAGGGCCGAGGGGGCTACACCTTC. This gives the protein CARQGRGGYTF. Looking up the rest from reference TRBV7-2 and TRBJ1-2 gives the full variable domain: GAGVSQSPSNKVTEKGKDVELRCDPISGHTALYWYRQSLGQGLEFLIYFQGNSAPDKSGLPSDRFSAERTGGSVSTLTIQRTQQEDSAVYLCARQGRGGYTFGSGTRLTVV.

This clonotype was counted at least ten times. This chain uses TRBV15 with TRBJ1-1, with D uncertain. Germline CDR1 LNHNV, CDR2 YYDKDF (reference sequence). This CDR3 is built from 13 residues. V shed 4 bases and J shed 5 bases, with 11 bases lying between them. The DNA for the CDR3 is TGTGCCACCAGCATCCCGCGAGGGACTGAAGCTTTCTTT. Translating it yields CATSIPRGTEAFF. Looking up the rest from reference TRBV15 and TRBJ1-1 gives the full variable domain: DAMVIQNPRYQVTQFGKPVTLSCSQTLNHNVMYWYQQKSSQAPKLLFHYYDKDFNNEADTPDNFQSRRPNTSFCFLDIRSPGLGDTAMYLCATSIPRGTEAFFGQGTRLTVV.

This clonotype was seen at least ten times. At one end, the junction sequence differs from germline, possibly due to a read error. The chain employs TRBV7-7 and TRBJ1-3, with D unclear. Looked up from germline, CDR1 is SSHAT and CDR2 is FNYEAQ (reference sequence). This CDR3 is built from 11 residues. This CDR3 reads CASSSGDTIYF. CDR3 in DNA: TGTGCTAGCAGCTCTGGGGACACCATATATTTT.

This clonotype was observed many times. V usage is TRBV20-1 and J usage is TRBJ1-6; D may be TRBD1 (6 bases). The CDR3 extends over 16 amino acids. CDR1 is DFQATT, CDR2 SNEGSKA, per germline (reference sequence). The germline V and J ends were trimmed by 1 base and 4 bases, with 14 bases remaining between them. The CDR3 here is CSARVGGRQYNSPLHF. The CDR3 DNA sequence: TGCAGTGCTAGAGTGGGGGGCCGACAGTATAATTCACCCCTCCACTTT.

This rearrangement joins TRBV6-1 to TRBJ1-1; tentatively, D is TRBD1 (5 bases). V was pared by 2 bases and J by 3 bases, with 13 bases between. There are 15 residues in the CDR3. Germline-derived CDR1 and CDR2 are MNHNS and SASEGT. CDR3 in amino acids: CASSEYGGSDTEAFF. CDR3 nucleotides: TGTGCCAGCAGTGAATATGGGGGATCGGACACTGAAGCTTTCTTT.

The sample holds many counts of this clonotype. The rearrangement uses TRBV5-1 and TRBJ1-3; no firm D call. V was trimmed by 1 base and J by 3 bases, leaving 17 bases between them. Germline CDR1 and CDR2: SGHRS and YFSETQ. The length of the CDR3 is 17 residues. The CDR3 nucleotides read TGCGCCAGCAGCTTGCTACGACCAGTAATGGGTGGAAACACCATATATTTT. This sequence encodes CASSLLRPVMGGNTIYF.

This clonotype was counted many times. V usage is TRBV19 and J usage is TRBJ1-6, with D uncertain. Germline V gene lookup returns CDR1 LNHDA and CDR2 SQIVND (reference sequence). The CDR3 consists of 14 residues. Trimming shortened V by 5 bases and J by 10 bases, and 15 bases separated the two germline ends. The CDR3 sequence: CASSLEFYGSPLHF. Written as DNA, the CDR3 is TGTGCCAGTAGTCTGGAATTTTATGGCTCACCCCTCCACTTT. Full variable domain (missing parts from reference TRBV19 and TRBJ1-6): DGGITQSPKYLFRKEGQNVTLSCEQNLNHDAMYWYRQDPGQGLRLIYYSQIVNDFQKGDIAEGYSVSREKKESFPLTVTSAQKNPTAFYLCASSLEFYGSPLHFGNGTRLTVT.

This clonotype came up a few times. The chain combines TRBV6-5 with TRBJ2-5; 15 bases are a match to TRBD2. V was clipped by 2 bases and J by 1 base; unmatched bases: 2. This CDR3 is built from 17 residues. The germline CDR1 and CDR2 sequences are MNHEY and SVGAGI. CDR3 region: CASSYEGLAGGQETQYF. In nucleotides, the CDR3 is TGTGCCAGCAGTTACGAGGGACTAGCGGGGGGCCAAGAGACCCAGTACTTC.